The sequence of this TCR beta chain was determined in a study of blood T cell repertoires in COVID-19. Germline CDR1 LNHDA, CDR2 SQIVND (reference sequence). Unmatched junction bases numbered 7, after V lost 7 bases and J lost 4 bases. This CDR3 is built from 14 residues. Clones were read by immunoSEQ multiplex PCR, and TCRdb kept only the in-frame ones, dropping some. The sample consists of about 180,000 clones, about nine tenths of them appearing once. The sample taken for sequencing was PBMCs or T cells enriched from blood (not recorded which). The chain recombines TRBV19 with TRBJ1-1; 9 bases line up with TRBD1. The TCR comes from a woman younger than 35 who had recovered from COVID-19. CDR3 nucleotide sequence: TGTGCCAGTATTACGGACAGGGGTGGCACTGAAGCTTTCTTT. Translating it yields CASITDRGGTEAFF.